Presented here are 28 T cell receptor beta chains from one specimen sequenced in a study of PD-L1 blockade in urothelial cancer. TCRdb's table, derived via immunoSEQ multiplex PCR, lists solely in-frame clones and lacks some. The repertoire consists of more than 45,000 clones, with more than 70% occurring once and the leading ten covering 3% to 5%. This specimen consisted of PBMCs, obtained around atezolizumab (anti-PD-L1) treatment. These receptor sequences come from an elderly man with urothelial cancer.

The gene calls are TRBV7-9 and TRBJ2-6; TRBD1 matches 8 bases. The CDR3 totals 19 residues. Per germline, CDR1 SEHNR and CDR2 FQNEAQ (reference sequence). V shed 0 bases, J shed 3 bases, and the junction held 10 bases outside the gene matches. DNA of the CDR3: TGTGCCAGCAGCTTAGCTAGGACAGGGTTGTTTAGTGGGGCCAACGTCCTGACTTTC. Its protein product is CASSLARTGLFSGANVLTF.

This clone came up once. CDR3 DNA: TGCAGCGTGGGTAGCGGCACAGATACGCAGTATTTT. Translation gives CSVGSGTDTQYF. This sequence joins TRBV29-1 and TRBJ2-3, with D perhaps matching TRBD2 (5 bases). The CDR3 length is 12 residues. Germline lookup yields CDR1 SQVTM and CDR2 ANQGSEA. Trimming removed 6 bases from V and 1 base from J, with 8 bases in between.

This chain connects TRBV29-1 to TRBJ1-2; TRBD1 agrees at 7 bases. This CDR3 is built from 13 residues. The J segment lost 5 bases and the V segment lost 3 bases, leaving 6 bases of the junction unmatched. Looked up from germline, CDR1 is SQVTM and CDR2 is ANQGSEA. The CDR3 sequence is CSVEEGALYGYTF. The CDR3 DNA is TGCAGCGTTGAGGAGGGGGCCCTTTATGGCTACACCTTC.

V is TRBV18 and J is TRBJ1-1; 12 nucleotides align to TRBD1. The CDR3 extends over 17 amino acids. After removal of 3 bases from V and 2 bases from J, the junction contained 7 bases not matched to a gene. Germline-derived CDR1 and CDR2 are KGHSH and LQKENI. CDR3 in amino acids: CASSPGQGAYLNTEAFF. In nucleotides, the CDR3 is TGTGCCAGCTCACCGGGACAGGGGGCCTACCTCAACACTGAAGCTTTCTTT.

J is TRBJ2-7 and V is TRBV19; the match to TRBD2 covers 11 bases. CDR3 length: 15 residues. Germline values: CDR1 LNHDA, CDR2 SQIVND (reference sequence). J gave up 7 bases and V 5 bases, and 10 bases lay outside the gene matches. CDR3 sequence: CASSARLAGRGEQYF. CDR3 in DNA: TGTGCCAGTAGTGCCCGACTAGCGGGAAGGGGGGAGCAGTACTTC. The whole variable domain, filled in from reference TRBV19 and TRBJ2-7, reads DGGITQSPKYLFRKEGQNVTLSCEQNLNHDAMYWYRQDPGQGLRLIYYSQIVNDFQKGDIAEGYSVSREKKESFPLTVTSAQKNPTAFYLCASSARLAGRGEQYFGPGTRLTVT.

V and J are TRBV11-2 and TRBJ2-7, with D tentatively TRBD1 (6 bases). This CDR3 comprises 16 residues. V lost 3 bases and J 3 bases, leaving 18 bases between the germline ends. Germline lookup yields CDR1 SGHAT and CDR2 FQNNGV. The CDR3, as DNA: TGTGCCAGCAGCTTCCGTCAGGGGTTTCAGAGCTACGAGCAGTACTTC. It encodes CASSFRQGFQSYEQYF.

The chain has TRBV18 and TRBJ2-2; D gene uncertain. The ends were cut back, 2 bases at V and 3 bases at J, with 13 bases in the middle. Germline V gene sequence: CDR1 KGHSH, CDR2 LQKENI. CDR3 length equals 16 residues. The CDR3 coding sequence is TGTGCCAGCTCACCAATTCTACCCACTTACACCGGGGAGCTGTTTTTT. It is translated as CASSPILPTYTGELFF.

The V gene is TRBV19, the J gene TRBJ1-1; D may be TRBD1 (6 bases). Deletions cut 0 bases from V and 9 bases from J, with 14 bases between. Germline V lookup: CDR1 LNHDA, CDR2 SQIVND (reference sequence). The CDR3 totals 14 residues. The CDR3 sequence is CASSIEMTGRQAFF. CDR3 DNA sequence: TGTGCCAGTAGTATAGAAATGACAGGCCGTCAAGCTTTCTTT.

V gene TRBV7-2 combines with J gene TRBJ1-5, with TRBD1 identical over 9 bases. Germline V gene sequence: CDR1 SGHTA, CDR2 FQGNSA. The junction had 5 bases not matched to a gene; V was cut back by 5 bases and J by 9 bases. There are 13 residues in the CDR3. The CDR3 spells CASSGGQGTPQHF. CDR3 nucleotide sequence: TGTGCCAGCAGCGGAGGACAGGGGACGCCCCAGCATTTT.

This clone was picked up one time. The rearrangement joins TRBV11-2 to TRBJ2-2; 9 bases agree with TRBD2. The length of the CDR3 is 15 residues. Germline CDR1 SGHAT, CDR2 FQNNGV. V was pared by 1 base and J by 6 bases, with 3 bases of the junction left unmatched. The CDR3, as DNA: TGTGCCAGCAGCTTAGGAGCGGGAGGCTCCGGGGAGCTGTTTTTT. This translates into CASSLGAGGSGELFF. The whole variable domain, remainder taken from reference TRBV11-2 and TRBJ2-2, is EAGVAQSPRYKIIEKRQSVAFWCNPISGHATLYWYQQILGQGPKLLIQFQNNGVVDDSQLPKDRFSAERLKGVDSTLKIQPAKLEDSAVYLCASSLGAGGSGELFFGEGSRLTVL.

This rearrangement joins TRBV29-1 to TRBJ2-1, with no clear D. The V gene lost 6 bases and the J gene lost 4 bases, with 16 bases spanning the gap. The CDR3 spans 14 residues. The V gene's germline CDR1 is SQVTM and CDR2 ANQGSEA. CDR3 nucleotides: TGCAGCGTGGTAGCACAACCACGATACAATGAGCAGTTCTTC. It specifies CSVVAQPRYNEQFF.

V and J are TRBV2 and TRBJ1-5; 7 bases align to TRBD1. CDR3 length: 16 residues. The ends lost 8 bases at V and 4 bases at J; junction bases unmatched: 14. Germline CDR1 SNHLY, CDR2 FYNNEI. The CDR3 region is CASGFSTGLRNQPQHF. The CDR3, as DNA: TGTGCCAGCGGGTTTTCGACAGGGCTTCGAAATCAGCCCCAGCATTTT. The variable domain in full, completed from reference TRBV2 and TRBJ1-5, reads EPEVTQTPSHQVTQMGQEVILRCVPISNHLYFYWYRQILGQKVEFLVSFYNNEISEKSEIFDDQFSVERPDGSNFTLKIRSTKLEDSAMYFCASGFSTGLRNQPQHFGDGTRLSIL.

With regard to this clone: Because the CDR3's place on the DNA is in doubt, the DNA is left out and the CDR3 is given as listed by TCRdb. The chain combines TRBV15 with TRBJ1-2. The CDR3 is 16 amino acids long, termini counted. The germline gives CDR1 LNHNV, CDR2 YYDKDF (reference sequence). The CDR3: CATSILGTAGDYGYTF.

This sequence joins TRBV6-1 and TRBJ1-4; weak D call: TRBD1 (6 bases). CDR3 size: 15 residues. Germline CDR1 reads MNHNS; CDR2 reads SASEGT. V was clipped by 6 bases and J by 8 bases, with 19 bases between them. Here the CDR3 reads CASRTGTLDNEKLFF. DNA of the CDR3: TGTGCCAGCAGAACTGGGACACTCGACAACGAAAAACTGTTTTTT.

The chain joins TRBV2 to TRBJ2-2; 7 nucleotides agree with TRBD1. Germline V lookup: CDR1 SNHLY, CDR2 FYNNEI. V was clipped by 7 bases and J by 2 bases; unmatched bases: 4. The length of the CDR3 is 14 residues. The CDR3 DNA sequence: TGTGCCAGCAAGGGGACAGTAAACACCGGGGAGCTGTTTTTT. Its protein product is CASKGTVNTGELFF.

This CDR3 is CATSRGRGKLFF. CDR3 nucleotides: TGTGCCACCAGCAGAGGGAGGGGAAAACTGTTTTTT. This chain links TRBV15 with TRBJ1-4; the D gene is possibly TRBD1 (5 bases). V was cut by 1 base and J by 10 bases, with 7 bases left in between. The CDR3 covers 12 residues. CDR1 and CDR2 from the germline V gene are LNHNV and YYDKDF (reference sequence).

This clone showed up just once. The chain is built from TRBV7-2 and TRBJ2-2; D is unclear. The CDR3 is made up of 15 amino acids. Germline assignment: CDR1 SGHTA and CDR2 FQGNSA. Trimming took off 3 bases at V and 4 bases at J, with 12 bases between the two ends. CDR3 protein: CASSFGLPPTGELFF. CDR3 in DNA: TGTGCCAGCAGCTTCGGTTTACCACCCACCGGGGAGCTGTTTTTT.

The gene calls are TRBV30 and TRBJ1-1; no clear D. Germline V gene data show CDR1 as GTSNPN and CDR2 as SVGIG (reference sequence). CDR3 length: 16 residues. V lost 4 bases and J 3 bases, leaving 21 bases between the germline ends. The CDR3 loop is CAWNRANLGVDTEAFF. The CDR3 DNA is TGTGCCTGGAATAGGGCCAATCTCGGGGTGGACACTGAAGCTTTCTTT.

This clone occurred once. This chain joins TRBV2 and TRBJ2-3; weak D call: TRBD2 (6 bases). CDR3 size: 14 residues. Germline CDR1 and CDR2: SNHLY and FYNNEI. The V end was cut by 6 bases, the J end by 5 bases, with 15 bases between. The CDR3 DNA sequence: TGTGCCAGCAGGGGGGGACTTTCGGGAGATACGCAGTATTTT. Its protein is CASRGGLSGDTQYF.

The chain joins TRBV5-1 to TRBJ2-7, with 7 nucleotides matching TRBD2. CDR3 length equals 15 residues. V shed 0 bases, J shed 4 bases, and the junction held 7 bases outside the gene matches. CDR1 is SGHRS and CDR2 is YFSETQ in the germline V gene. CDR3 amino acids: CASSLAGAGVYEQYF. DNA of the CDR3: TGCGCCAGCAGCTTGGCCGGCGCGGGAGTTTACGAGCAGTACTTC. The full variable domain, completed using reference TRBV5-1 and TRBJ2-7, is KAGVTQTPRYLIKTRGQQVTLSCSPISGHRSVSWYQQTPGQGLQFLFEYFSETQRNKGNFPGRFSGRQFSNSRSEMNVSTLELGDSALYLCASSLAGAGVYEQYFGPGTRLTVT.

The genes are TRBV29-1 and TRBJ2-2, with D uncertain. V was trimmed by 2 bases and J by 0 bases, leaving 4 bases between them. CDR1 is SQVTM and CDR2 is ANQGSEA in the germline V gene. CDR3 length: 13 residues. In nucleotides, the CDR3 is TGCAGCGTTGAATCAGCGAACACCGGGGAGCTGTTTTTT. Encoded protein: CSVESANTGELFF.

This clone was seen more than once but under ten times. This sequence joins TRBV2 and TRBJ1-2; 7 bases are a match to TRBD1. The CDR3 has 14 residues. Germline loops: CDR1 SNHLY, CDR2 FYNNEI. Losses at the gene ends were 5 bases for V and 5 bases for J; bases not matched to a gene: 8. In DNA, the CDR3 is TGTGCCAGCAGTTCGCAGACAGGGCAGTATGGCTACACCTTC. It is translated as CASSSQTGQYGYTF. Supplemented by reference TRBV2 and TRBJ1-2, the full variable domain reads EPEVTQTPSHQVTQMGQEVILRCVPISNHLYFYWYRQILGQKVEFLVSFYNNEISEKSEIFDDQFSVERPDGSNFTLKIRSTKLEDSAMYFCASSSQTGQYGYTFGSGTRLTVV.

This clone was detected only a few times. This chain links TRBV7-2 with TRBJ1-2; TRBD1 matches at 8 bases. Germline CDR1 SGHTA, CDR2 FQGNSA. Losses at the gene ends were 4 bases for V and 4 bases for J; bases not matched to a gene: 11. CDR3 length: 16 amino acids. Here the CDR3 DNA reads TGTGCCAGCAGCTCCCCGACAGGGGCAGCATCCTATGGCTACACCTTC. As protein: CASSSPTGAASYGYTF.

This chain connects TRBV7-2 to TRBJ1-1; D is perhaps TRBD1 (6 bases). Trimming pared 5 bases from V and 5 bases from J, leaving 9 bases between. Germline lookup yields CDR1 SGHTA and CDR2 FQGNSA. The CDR3 is 12 residues long. CDR3 bases: TGTGCCAGCAGCCGTACAGGGACTGAAGCTTTCTTT. It yields the protein CASSRTGTEAFF. The whole variable domain, remainder taken from reference TRBV7-2 and TRBJ1-1, is GAGVSQSPSNKVTEKGKDVELRCDPISGHTALYWYRQSLGQGLEFLIYFQGNSAPDKSGLPSDRFSAERTGGSVSTLTIQRTQQEDSAVYLCASSRTGTEAFFGQGTRLTVV.

The CDR3: CASSQGGQTMKAFF. The CDR3 region has the DNA TGTGCCAGCAGCCAAGGGGGACAGACAATGAAGGCTTTCTTT. The chain carries TRBV7-6 and TRBJ1-1; TRBD1 agrees at 7 bases. The CDR3 is 14 residues long. The J segment lost 11 bases and the V segment lost 5 bases, leaving 14 bases of the junction unmatched. Germline CDR1 reads SGHVS; CDR2 reads FNYEAQ.

This chain connects TRBV25-1 to TRBJ2-4; TRBD2 matches 8 bases. This CDR3 has 18 residues. Germline CDR1 is MGHDK and CDR2 is SYGVNS. V was clipped by 0 bases and J by 0 bases; unmatched bases: 7. CDR3 in amino acids: CASSEYSAGALAKNIQYF. The CDR3 DNA sequence: TGTGCCAGCAGTGAATATTCAGCGGGAGCCCTAGCCAAAAACATTCAGTACTTC.

The CDR3 here is CASSTQPGLANNEQFF. CDR3 sequence (DNA): TGCGCCAGCAGCACTCAACCGGGACTAGCGAACAATGAGCAGTTCTTC. V usage is TRBV5-1 and J usage is TRBJ2-1, with 10 bases identical to TRBD2. Germline lookup yields CDR1 SGHRS and CDR2 YFSETQ. This CDR3 has 16 amino acids. The J segment lost 5 bases and the V segment lost 4 bases, leaving 9 bases of the junction unmatched.

The gene calls are TRBV11-3 and TRBJ2-3; a weak D match, TRBD1 (5 bases). V lost 5 bases and J 4 bases, leaving 10 bases between the germline ends. CDR1 SGHNT and CDR2 YENEEA come from the germline V gene. This CDR3 spans 13 amino acids. CDR3 sequence (DNA): TGTGCCAGCAGCGAGTCAGGGCCAGATACGCAGTATTTT. It encodes CASSESGPDTQYF.